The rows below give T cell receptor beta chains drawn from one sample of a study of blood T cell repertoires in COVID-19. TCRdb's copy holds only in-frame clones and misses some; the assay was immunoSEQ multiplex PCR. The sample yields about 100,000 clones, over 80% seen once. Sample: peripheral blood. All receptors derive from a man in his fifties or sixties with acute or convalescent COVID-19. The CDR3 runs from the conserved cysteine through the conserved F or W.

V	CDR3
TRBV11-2	CASSLGGLRGTLHF
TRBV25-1	CASRDWVNGYTF
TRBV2	CASSRDRGDNEQFF
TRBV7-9	CASSLPGQGQAFF
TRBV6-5	CASSRRRRDTQYF
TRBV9	CASSRGDLYGYTF
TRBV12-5	CASGPAGEYF
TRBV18	CASSPAPNTEAFF
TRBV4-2	CASSQGRWGDENYGYTF
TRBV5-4	CASSLGQAATNEKLFF
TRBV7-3	CASSTGTGGEQYF
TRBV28	CASSLSRGGKADTQYF
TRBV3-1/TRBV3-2	CASSQTPGGQFF
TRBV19	CASSIKRTTAAQYF
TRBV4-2	CASSQVDRGDEKLFF
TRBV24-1	CATRGAVNTEAFF
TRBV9	CASSVVERGQMNTEAFF
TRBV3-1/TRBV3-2	CASSQGDGLGTQYF
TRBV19	CASRETGGHNEQFF
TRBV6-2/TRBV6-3	CASSRDRGAGNTIYF
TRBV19	CASSIGTTDTQYF
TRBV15	CATSREGGAGANVLTF
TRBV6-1	CASSEPTGTGGIYEQYF
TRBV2	CASEGLGTRNIQYF
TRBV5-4	CASSLDRGRADTQYF
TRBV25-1	CASSEYGGNTEAFF
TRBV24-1	CATQQVSGGELFF
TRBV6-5	CASTPGGGGYTF
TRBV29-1	CSVDLGGTGELFF
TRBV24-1	CATSDFKLGALMDTGELFF
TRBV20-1	CSAREGSEAFF
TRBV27	CASGQQGYGYTF
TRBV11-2	CASSLAQGGTEAFF
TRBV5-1	CASSLVRQRGYTF
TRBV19	CASSTLGHSGNQPQHF
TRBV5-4	CASSSAVNTEAFF
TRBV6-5	CASSYDRVTGELFF
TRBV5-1	CASTMDGGNYGYTF
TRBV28	CASSLAGDNQPQHF
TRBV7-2	CASSARGSSNEKLFF
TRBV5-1	CASSLGQGSARGDTQYF
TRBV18	CASSSKQGKNTEAFF
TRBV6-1	CASSDNRVGYTF
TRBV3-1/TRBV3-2	CASSLALDRGNYGYTF
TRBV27	CASSSDDRREAFF
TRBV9	CASSSVRNPNYGYTF